Listed here are 25 T cell receptor beta chains from one sample, sequenced in a study of T cells in Graves' hyperthyroidism and ophthalmopathy (dated by TCRdb to the late 2010s). The library was built by means of multiplex PCR. The run used an Illumina HiSeq 2000. TCR beta CDR3 regions were amplified from RNA transcripts. A first-round RT-PCR of the TCR CDR3 used the HTBI primer set with the Qiagen OneStep RT-PCR kit. Through fastp at Q25 and MiXCR, TCRdb rebuilt clones from the public reads, retaining in-frame beta chains. CDR3 protein sequences are deduplicated, and each keeps its most common genes and DNA. The table for this sample lists 540,000 or so distinct CDR3 sequences; about 45% of them were counted only once. The ten largest clones represent under 20% of the sample. Sequenced sample: peripheral blood or thyroid tissue (not recorded which). These receptors were taken from an adult woman with Graves' disease, either hyperthyroidism or ophthalmopathy (not recorded which).

The chain joins TRBV20-1 to TRBJ1-2, with D uncertain. Germline V gene data show CDR1 as DFQATT and CDR2 as SNEGSKA (reference sequence). This CDR3 contains 12 residues. The germline V and J ends were trimmed by 6 bases and 4 bases, with 12 bases remaining between them. The CDR3 spells CSATKGGYGYTF. The CDR3, as DNA: TGCAGTGCCACTAAGGGCGGCTATGGCTACACCTTC.

The chain uses TRBV12-3 or TRBV12-4 and TRBJ1-5; D is undetermined. The CDR3 is made up of 11 amino acids. V was pared by 9 bases and J by 5 bases, with 8 bases between. The CDR3 DNA reads as TGTGCCAGTTCGGTGGATCAGCCCCAGCATTTT. It is translated as CASSVDQPQHF.

This clonotype appeared once. At one end, the junction sequence differs from germline, possibly due to a read error. The V call is TRBV5-1, the J call TRBJ2-5; TRBD1 aligns across 8 bases. Germline V CDR1 and CDR2: SGHRS, YFSETQ. This CDR3 region has 14 residues. The CDR3: CASSPTGVEEAQYF. CDR3 coding DNA: TGCGCCAGTAGCCCGACAGGGGTTGAAGAGGCCCAGTACTTC.

This clonotype was detected many times. V usage is TRBV10-3 and J usage is TRBJ2-7; D may be TRBD2 (5 bases). The CDR3 sequence is 15 residues long. V lost 4 bases and J 1 base, leaving 14 bases between the germline ends. The germline CDR1 and CDR2 sequences are ENHRY and SYGVKD. CDR3: CAISAPEGRSYEQYF. The CDR3 DNA reads as TGTGCCATCAGTGCACCCGAGGGTAGGTCCTACGAGCAGTACTTC.

This clonotype came up many times. V is TRBV2 and J is TRBJ1-5; D remains unclear. Germline V gene lookup returns CDR1 SNHLY and CDR2 FYNNEI. This CDR3 contains 15 residues. Trimming removed 5 bases at V and 0 bases at J, with 11 bases between. The CDR3 region has the DNA TGTGCCAGCAGTTCCGCAGGCTATAGCAATCAGCCCCAGCATTTT. This sequence encodes CASSSAGYSNQPQHF.

The gene calls are TRBV28 and TRBJ2-7, with D uncertain. The V gene lost 6 bases and the J gene lost 6 bases, with 18 bases spanning the gap. The CDR3 is made up of 14 amino acids. Germline V gene lookup returns CDR1 MDHEN and CDR2 SYDVKM. The CDR3 DNA reads TGTGCCAGCAGCCTCCTGGACGTCCGCTCCGAGCAGTACTTC. Its translation: CASSLLDVRSEQYF. Full variable domain (outside the CDR3, taken from reference TRBV28 and TRBJ2-7): DVKVTQSSRYLVKRTGEKVFLECVQDMDHENMFWYRQDPGLGLRLIYFSYDVKMKEKGDIPEGYSVSREKKERFSLILESASTNQTSMYLCASSLLDVRSEQYFGPGTRLTVT.

This clonotype came up many times. V and J are TRBV20-1 and TRBJ1-1; weak D call: TRBD1 (5 bases). The germline V gene encodes CDR1 DFQATT and CDR2 SNEGSKA (reference sequence). This CDR3 has 11 residues. V was cut by 6 bases and J by 7 bases, with 12 bases left in between. CDR3 protein: CSALATDEAFF. The CDR3 DNA reads TGCAGTGCCCTAGCGACAGATGAAGCTTTCTTT.

The V call is TRBV20-1, the J call TRBJ2-7; a weak D match, TRBD2 (7 bases). Per the germline V gene, CDR1 is DFQATT and CDR2 is SNEGSKA (reference sequence). Trimming took off 6 bases at V and 1 base at J, with 19 bases between the two ends. This CDR3 is built from 15 residues. In nucleotides, the CDR3 is TGCAGTGCCACGACCACAGGGAGGGAGTCCTACGAGCAGTACTTC. Translating gives CSATTTGRESYEQYF.

The chain uses TRBV29-1 and TRBJ1-1; no reliable D call. The CDR3 contains 14 residues. Germline CDR1 and CDR2: SQVTM and ANQGSEA. With 6 bases removed from V and 1 base from J, the gap between germline ends came to 15 bases. The CDR3 DNA follows: TGCAGCGTCGACGGAGGCCGGAAGAACACTGAAGCTTTCTTT. Its translation: CSVDGGRKNTEAFF. The full variable domain, its missing parts supplied by reference TRBV29-1 and TRBJ1-1, is SAVISQKPSRDICQRGTSLTIQCQVDSQVTMMFWYRQQPGQSLTLIATANQGSEATYESGFVIDKFPISRPNLTFSTLTVSNMSPEDSSIYLCSVDGGRKNTEAFFGQGTRLTVV.

The chain recombines TRBV7-8 with TRBJ1-3; tentatively, D is TRBD1 (6 bases). Germline V gives CDR1 SGHVS, CDR2 FQNEAQ. V was cut by 8 bases and J by 1 base, with 15 bases left in between. The CDR3 contains 15 residues. For the CDR3, the DNA is TGTGCCAGCCAGAAGACAGGACCGTCTGGAAACACCATATATTTT. Its protein is CASQKTGPSGNTIYF.

As to this clonotype: Because it lacks the conserved phenylalanine or tryptophan at the end, this CDR3 is likely a read error. This chain's CDR3 is CSAGGFSYQPQHG. CDR3 in DNA: TGCAGTGCTGGGGGATTCTCGTATCAGCCCCAGCATGGT. The gene calls are TRBV20-1 and TRBJ1-5; D is possibly TRBD1 (5 bases). Deletions cut 5 bases from V and 5 bases from J, with 13 bases between. Looked up from germline, CDR1 is DFQATT and CDR2 is SNEGSKA (reference sequence). This CDR3 spans 13 amino acids.

The chain carries TRBV7-3 and TRBJ1-2, with D unclear. The V gene lost 5 bases and the J gene lost 3 bases, with 10 bases spanning the gap. In germline, CDR1 is SGHTA, CDR2 FQGTGA. This CDR3 has 13 residues. CDR3 residues: CASSHGGDYGYTF. Written as DNA, the CDR3 is TGTGCCAGCAGCCACGGCGGGGACTATGGCTACACCTTC.

The chain has TRBV19 and TRBJ1-2; the D gene is possibly TRBD1 (6 bases). There are 14 residues in the CDR3. V was clipped by 6 bases and J by 4 bases, with 15 bases between them. Per the germline V gene, CDR1 is LNHDA and CDR2 is SQIVND (reference sequence). This CDR3 reads CASRNWGALYGYTF. Here the CDR3 DNA reads TGTGCCAGTAGAAACTGGGGGGCGCTCTATGGCTACACCTTC.

This clonotype was counted many times. The rearrangement uses TRBV20-1 and TRBJ1-1; D uncertain. The CDR3 is made up of 13 amino acids. The germline V gene has CDR1 DFQATT and CDR2 SNEGSKA (reference sequence). Deletions cut 4 bases from V and 10 bases from J, with 19 bases between. In nucleotides, the CDR3 is TGCAGTGCTATGGGGTACACAGACGGAGGAGCTTTCTTT. Encoded protein: CSAMGYTDGGAFF.

This clonotype was counted ten times or more. This chain links TRBV29-1 with TRBJ2-2, with D hard to call. Germline values: CDR1 SQVTM, CDR2 ANQGSEA. The germline V and J ends were trimmed by 5 bases and 4 bases, with 8 bases remaining between them. The CDR3 runs 12 residues. The CDR3 DNA is TGCAGCGTTCCACAACTCACCGGGGAGCTGTTTTTT. Translating it yields CSVPQLTGELFF.

This CDR3 is CSAVGRTYEQYF. The CDR3 bases are TGCAGTGCTGTGGGGCGTACCTACGAGCAGTACTTC. This chain uses TRBV20-1 with TRBJ2-7; weak D call: TRBD1 (5 bases). The V end was cut by 5 bases, the J end by 2 bases, with 10 bases between. CDR3 length equals 12 residues. CDR1 and CDR2 from the germline V gene are DFQATT and SNEGSKA (reference sequence).

This clonotype was observed once. The junction shows a germline mismatch at one end, possibly a read error. The V call is TRBV18, the J call TRBJ2-7; D is possibly TRBD1 (5 bases). Germline assignment: CDR1 KGHSH and CDR2 LQKENI. This CDR3 comprises 13 residues. The DNA of the CDR3 is TGTGCCAGCTCACCGGGCCGACTGACAGAGCAGTGCTTC. Amino acid sequence: CASSPGRLTEQCF.

The chain recombines TRBV20-1 with TRBJ2-7; 7 bases match TRBD1. This CDR3 spans 12 amino acids. Germline V gives CDR1 DFQATT, CDR2 SNEGSKA (reference sequence). Germline trimming cut 8 bases from V and 2 bases from J; bases unmatched to any gene: 6. The CDR3 sequence is CSSGQVAYEQYF. In DNA form, the CDR3 reads TGCAGTTCCGGACAGGTAGCCTACGAGCAGTACTTC.

There are many counts of this clonotype. This chain links TRBV15 with TRBJ2-5; 7 bases are shared with TRBD1. The CDR3 has 15 residues. Germline V gene lookup returns CDR1 LNHNV and CDR2 YYDKDF (reference sequence). V was pared by 2 bases and J by 4 bases, with 7 bases of the junction left unmatched. This CDR3 reads CATSRPTGLTETQYF. CDR3 coding DNA: TGTGCCACCAGCAGACCGACAGGGCTTACAGAGACCCAGTACTTC. Complete variable domain (other parts from reference TRBV15 and TRBJ2-5): DAMVIQNPRYQVTQFGKPVTLSCSQTLNHNVMYWYQQKSSQAPKLLFHYYDKDFNNEADTPDNFQSRRPNTSFCFLDIRSPGLGDTAMYLCATSRPTGLTETQYFGPGTRLLVL.

This clonotype has just one count. CDR3 sequence (DNA): TGTGCCAGCAGCAAAACGGGGTCTTCTGGAAAGAAAAATTCACCCCTCCACTTT. This codes for CASSKTGSSGKKNSPLHF. The chain carries TRBV7-9 and TRBJ1-6; D remains ambiguous. This CDR3 region has 18 residues. Trimming pared 5 bases from V and 7 bases from J, leaving 24 bases between. Germline values: CDR1 SEHNR, CDR2 FQNEAQ (reference sequence).

This clonotype was picked up one time. This chain connects TRBV2 to TRBJ1-4; D uncertain. CDR3 length: 14 residues. Germline values: CDR1 SNHLY, CDR2 FYNNEI. Between the trimmed V and J ends, which lost 8 bases and 6 bases, there was a span of 16 bases. CDR3 protein: CASQNTVGYEKLFF. The CDR3 DNA sequence: TGTGCCAGCCAAAACACCGTGGGATATGAAAAACTGTTTTTT.

This clonotype came up a few times. This rearrangement joins TRBV11-2 to TRBJ2-5; tentatively, D is TRBD2 (6 bases). V shed 1 base and J shed 9 bases, with 15 bases lying between them. CDR3 length: 14 amino acids. CDR1 is SGHAT, CDR2 FQNNGV, per germline. The CDR3, as DNA: TGTGCCAGCAGCTTAGCCCGAGGAGGGCAGCCCCAGTACTTC. This codes for CASSLARGGQPQYF.

To note about this clonotype: The junction does not match germline at one end; this may be a read error. The genes are TRBV3-1 and TRBJ2-7; D ambiguous. Germline CDR1 is LGHDT and CDR2 is YNNKEL (reference sequence). This CDR3 contains 12 residues. The CDR3, as DNA: TGTGCCAACAGCCAAGTTGGCTACGAGCAGTACTTC. The encoded protein is CANSQVGYEQYF.

In this sample, this clonotype turned up a few times. The V gene is TRBV9, the J gene TRBJ1-3, with 7 nucleotides matching TRBD1. This CDR3 contains 15 residues. Germline CDR1 and CDR2: SGDLS and YYNGEE. V lost 2 bases and J lost 0; bases outside the gene matches: 2. The CDR3 spells CASSVQGVSGNTIYF. Written as DNA, the CDR3 is TGTGCCAGCAGCGTTCAGGGGGTCTCTGGAAACACCATATATTTT.

The CDR3 protein is CSAAWVPYNEQYF. In nucleotides, the CDR3 is TGCAGTGCCGCTTGGGTCCCCTACAATGAGCAGTACTTC. The chain carries TRBV20-1 and TRBJ2-7; no reliable D call. The V end was cut by 6 bases, the J end by 7 bases, with 19 bases between. Germline V lookup: CDR1 DFQATT, CDR2 SNEGSKA (reference sequence). There are 13 residues in the CDR3.